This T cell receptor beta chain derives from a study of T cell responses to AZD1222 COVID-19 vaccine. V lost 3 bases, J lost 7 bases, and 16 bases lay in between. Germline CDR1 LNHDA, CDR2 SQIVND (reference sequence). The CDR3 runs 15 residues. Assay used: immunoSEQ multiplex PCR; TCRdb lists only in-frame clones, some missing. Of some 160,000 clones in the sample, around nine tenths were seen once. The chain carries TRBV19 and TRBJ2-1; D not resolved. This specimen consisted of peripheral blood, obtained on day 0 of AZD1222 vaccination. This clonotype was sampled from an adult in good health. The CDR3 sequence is CASSMAPVSRNEQFF. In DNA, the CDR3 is TGTGCCAGTAGTATGGCACCGGTCTCGAGGAATGAGCAGTTCTTC.